This is a list of T cell receptor beta chains from one sample in a study of T cell responses to AZD1222 COVID-19 vaccine. Method: immunoSEQ multiplex PCR; TCRdb's copy keeps in-frame clones and lacks some. The table has 95,000 to 110,000 clones, 90% to 95% seen once. The source material was peripheral blood, sampled on day 0 of AZD1222 vaccination. The receptor source for this set is an adult in good health. Each CDR3 is given with its conserved first and last residue. A D gene is named only where the DNA matches it firmly. Clone sizes are given selectively: once, few, many, or a class where the clone is expanded.

cdr3_aa,cdr3_nt,d_call,clone_size,v_call,j_call,cdr3_length
CASSYLTRLAPYEQYF,TGTGCCAGCAGTTACCTAACTCGCCTAGCCCCCTACGAGCAGTACTTC,NA,NA,TRBV6-8,TRBJ2-7,16
CASSQESGTSSYEQYF,TGTGCCAGCAGCCAAGAGTCGGGGACGAGCTCCTACGAGCAGTACTTC,NA,NA,TRBV4-2,TRBJ2-7,16
CASSVNREGTYEQYF,TGTGCCAGCTCAGTAAACAGGGAAGGAACCTACGAGCAGTACTTC,NA,NA,TRBV18,TRBJ2-7,15
CLQGGSYGYTF,TGCCTCCAGGGGGGGAGCTATGGCTACACCTTC,TRBD1,NA,TRBV20-1,TRBJ1-2,11
CASSLPTGGELFF,TGTGCCAGCAGTCTACCTACGGGCGGGGAGCTGTTTTTT,NA,NA,TRBV28,TRBJ2-2,13
CASSSTRQEQYF,TGTGCCAGCAGCTCGACCCGACAGGAGCAGTACTTC,NA,NA,TRBV7-9,TRBJ2-7,12
CASSPRGGSTDTQYF,TGTGCCAGTAGTCCGAGGGGAGGAAGCACAGATACGCAGTATTTT,NA,once,TRBV19,TRBJ2-3,15
CASLPGGPGKNEQFF,TGTGCCAGCCTTCCGGGAGGGCCGGGTAAGAATGAGCAGTTCTTC,TRBD2,NA,TRBV28,TRBJ2-1,15
CASSLSQRESTDTQYF,TGTGCCAGCAGTTTATCCCAGCGGGAATCAACAGATACGCAGTATTTT,TRBD2,NA,TRBV27,TRBJ2-3,16
CASSSGLAGDREQFF,TGTGCCAGCAGCTCCGGACTAGCGGGAGACCGCGAGCAGTTCTTC,TRBD2,NA,TRBV7-7,TRBJ2-1,15
CASRYATGNNYGYTF,TGTGCCAGCAGGTACGCCACAGGGAATAACTATGGCTACACCTTC,NA,once,TRBV6-6,TRBJ1-2,15
CASSYSRDGNTEAFF,TGTGCCAGCAGTTACTCGAGGGACGGGAACACTGAAGCTTTCTTT,NA,once,TRBV6-5,TRBJ1-1,15
CASSAGTSGGAETQYF,TGTGCCAGCAGCGCTGGGACTAGCGGGGGGGCGGAGACCCAGTACTTC,TRBD2,NA,TRBV9,TRBJ2-5,16
CASRVGLSGNTIYF,TGTGCCAGCAGGGTAGGGCTCTCTGGAAACACCATATATTTT,NA,NA,TRBV2,TRBJ1-3,14
CASSVDSQVKGYTF,TGTGCCAGCAGCGTAGACTCCCAGGTTAAAGGCTACACCTTC,NA,NA,TRBV9,TRBJ1-2,14
CASSAGTSSYNEQFF,TGTGCCAGCTCTGCGGGAACCAGCTCCTACAATGAGCAGTTCTTC,NA,NA,TRBV9,TRBJ2-1,15
CASREHGKETQYF,TGTGCCAGCAGAGAACACGGAAAGGAGACCCAGTACTTC,NA,NA,TRBV27,TRBJ2-5,13
CARSLATDRGCSYNEQFF,TGTGCCAGAAGCTTAGCGACCGACAGGGGGTGTTCCTACAATGAGCAGTTCTTC,NA,once,TRBV7-5,TRBJ2-1,18
CASSFKGLGEKLFF,TGTGCCAGCAGCTTCAAGGGGCTGGGCGAAAAACTGTTTTTT,NA,NA,TRBV5-8,TRBJ1-4,14
CASAHGQGAGITPDTQYF,TGTGCCAGCGCGCACGGACAGGGAGCCGGGATAACGCCAGATACGCAGTATTTT,NA,NA,TRBV21-1,TRBJ2-3,18
CASSRDRENTEAFF,TGTGCCAGCAGCCGCGACAGGGAGAACACTGAAGCTTTCTTT,TRBD1,NA,TRBV6-5,TRBJ1-1,14
CASIDEKGTGDEKLFF,TGTGCCAGCATCGACGAGAAAGGGACAGGGGATGAAAAACTGTTTTTT,TRBD1,NA,TRBV25-1,TRBJ1-4,16
CASSSPGTDNEQYF,TGTGCCAGCAGTTCCCCCGGGACAGACAACGAGCAGTACTTC,TRBD1,NA,TRBV28,TRBJ2-7,14
CASSTQGRKQFF,TGTGCCAGTAGTACTCAAGGCAGAAAGCAGTTCTTC,NA,once,TRBV19,TRBJ2-1,12
CASSDSGHGNQPQHF,TGTGCCAGCAGTGATTCGGGACACGGCAATCAGCCCCAGCATTTT,NA,NA,TRBV6-1,TRBJ1-5,15
CASTKPTGGTGELFF,TGTGCCAGCACCAAGCCTACAGGGGGTACCGGGGAGCTGTTTTTT,TRBD1,NA,TRBV6-5,TRBJ2-2,15
CASSARTGSIGELFF,TGTGCCAGTAGTGCGAGGACAGGGAGTATCGGGGAGCTGTTTTTT,TRBD1,once,TRBV19,TRBJ2-2,15